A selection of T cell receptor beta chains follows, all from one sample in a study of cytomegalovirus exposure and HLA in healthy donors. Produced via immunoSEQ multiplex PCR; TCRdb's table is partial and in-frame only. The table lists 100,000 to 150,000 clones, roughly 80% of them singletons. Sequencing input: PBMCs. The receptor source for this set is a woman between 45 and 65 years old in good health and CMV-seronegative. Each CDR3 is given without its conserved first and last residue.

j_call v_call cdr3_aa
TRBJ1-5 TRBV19 ASRRVSNQPQH
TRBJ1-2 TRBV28 ASSSFGMAGLGSIGGYT
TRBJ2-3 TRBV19 ASSIAYTDTQY
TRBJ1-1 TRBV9 ASSSGGWNTEAF
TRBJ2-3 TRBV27 ASSSGPQFLVPDTQY
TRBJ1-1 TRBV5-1 ASSLGTGGLGTEAF
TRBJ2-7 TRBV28 ASSSAGGGDYEQY
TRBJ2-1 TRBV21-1 ASKGRSGSCDEQF
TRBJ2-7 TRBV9 ASSAGQASYEQY
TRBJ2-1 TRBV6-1 ASSVAGLAGGRNEQF